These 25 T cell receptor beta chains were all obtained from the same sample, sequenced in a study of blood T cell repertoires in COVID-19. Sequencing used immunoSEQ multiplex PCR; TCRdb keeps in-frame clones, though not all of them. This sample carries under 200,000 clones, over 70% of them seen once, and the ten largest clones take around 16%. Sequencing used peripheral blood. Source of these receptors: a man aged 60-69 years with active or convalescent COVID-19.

The DNA for the CDR3 is TGTGCCAGCAGCCAGGGGACAGGGGGTTACACTGAAGCTTTCTTT. It specifies CASSQGTGGYTEAFF. V is TRBV7-3 and J is TRBJ1-1; TRBD1 matches at 11 bases. Germline V gene sequence: CDR1 SGHTA, CDR2 FQGTGA. The CDR3 loop spans 15 amino acids. The V segment lost 5 bases and the J segment 3 bases; nucleotides outside the gene matches: 5.

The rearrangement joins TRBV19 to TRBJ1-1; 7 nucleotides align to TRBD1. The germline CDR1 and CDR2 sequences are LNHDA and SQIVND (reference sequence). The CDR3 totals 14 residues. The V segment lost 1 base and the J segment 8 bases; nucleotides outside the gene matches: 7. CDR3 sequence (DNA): TGTGCCAGTAGTATAGGTCGGACAGGCGCGGAAGCTTTCTTT. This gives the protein CASSIGRTGAEAFF.

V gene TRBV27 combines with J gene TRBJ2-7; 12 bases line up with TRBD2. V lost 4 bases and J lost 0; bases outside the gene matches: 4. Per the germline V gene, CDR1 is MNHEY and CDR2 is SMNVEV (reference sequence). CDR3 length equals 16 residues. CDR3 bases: TGTGCCAGCAGTTCCGGACTAGCGGGATTCTCCTACGAGCAGTACTTC. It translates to CASSSGLAGFSYEQYF.

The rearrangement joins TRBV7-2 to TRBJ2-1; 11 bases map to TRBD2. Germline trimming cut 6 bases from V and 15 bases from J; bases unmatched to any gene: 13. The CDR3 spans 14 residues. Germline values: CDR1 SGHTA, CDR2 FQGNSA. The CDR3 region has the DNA TGTGCCAGCAGGATAGCGGGAGGGACGGGGAGGACGTTCTTC. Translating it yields CASRIAGGTGRTFF.

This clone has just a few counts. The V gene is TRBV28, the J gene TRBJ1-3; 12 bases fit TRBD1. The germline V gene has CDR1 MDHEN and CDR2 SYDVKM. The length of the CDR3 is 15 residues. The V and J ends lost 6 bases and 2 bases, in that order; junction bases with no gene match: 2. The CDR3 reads CASRGQGAAGNTIYF. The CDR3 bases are TGTGCCAGCAGGGGACAGGGGGCCGCTGGAAACACCATATATTTT. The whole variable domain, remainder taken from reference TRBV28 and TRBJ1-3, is DVKVTQSSRYLVKRTGEKVFLECVQDMDHENMFWYRQDPGLGLRLIYFSYDVKMKEKGDIPEGYSVSREKKERFSLILESASTNQTSMYLCASRGQGAAGNTIYFGEGSWLTVV.

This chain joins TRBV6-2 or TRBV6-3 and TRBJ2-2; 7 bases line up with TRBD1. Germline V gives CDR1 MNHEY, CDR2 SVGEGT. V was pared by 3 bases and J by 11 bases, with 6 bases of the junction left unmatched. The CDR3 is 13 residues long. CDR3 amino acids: CASSYSDRRELFF. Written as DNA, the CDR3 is TGTGCCAGCAGTTATTCGGACAGGCGAGAGCTGTTTTTT.

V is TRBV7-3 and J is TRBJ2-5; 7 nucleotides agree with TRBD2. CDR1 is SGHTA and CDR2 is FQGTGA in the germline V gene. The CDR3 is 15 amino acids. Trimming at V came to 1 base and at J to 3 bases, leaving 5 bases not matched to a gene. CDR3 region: CASSLMGGTKETQYF. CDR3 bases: TGTGCCAGCAGCTTAATGGGGGGGACTAAAGAGACCCAGTACTTC.

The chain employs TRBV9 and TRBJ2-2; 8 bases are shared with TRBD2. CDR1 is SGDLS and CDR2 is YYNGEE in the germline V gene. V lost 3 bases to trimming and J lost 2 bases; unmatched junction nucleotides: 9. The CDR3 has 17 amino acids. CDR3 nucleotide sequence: TGTGCCAGCAGCGACCCGAGAAGCGGGGGAAACACCGGGGAGCTGTTTTTT. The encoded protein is CASSDPRSGGNTGELFF.

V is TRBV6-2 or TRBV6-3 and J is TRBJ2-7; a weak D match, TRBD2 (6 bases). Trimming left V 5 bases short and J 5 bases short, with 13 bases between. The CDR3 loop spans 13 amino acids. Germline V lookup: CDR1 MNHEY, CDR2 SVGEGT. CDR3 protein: CASSQTRSHEQYF. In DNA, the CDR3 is TGTGCCAGCAGTCAGACTAGGTCCCACGAGCAGTACTTC.

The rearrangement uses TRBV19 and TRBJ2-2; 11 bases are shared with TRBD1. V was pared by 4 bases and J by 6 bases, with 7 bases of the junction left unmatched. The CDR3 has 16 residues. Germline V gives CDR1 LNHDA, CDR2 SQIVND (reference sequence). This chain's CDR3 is CASSTPPGQGAGELFF. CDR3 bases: TGTGCCAGTAGTACCCCCCCGGGACAGGGGGCCGGGGAGCTGTTTTTT.

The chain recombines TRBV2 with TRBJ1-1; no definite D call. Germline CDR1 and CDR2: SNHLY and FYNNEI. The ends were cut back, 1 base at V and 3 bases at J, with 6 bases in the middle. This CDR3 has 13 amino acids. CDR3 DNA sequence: TGTGCCAGCAGTGAAGGATACTACACTGAAGCTTTCTTT. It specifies CASSEGYYTEAFF. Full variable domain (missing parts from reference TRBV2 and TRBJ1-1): EPEVTQTPSHQVTQMGQEVILRCVPISNHLYFYWYRQILGQKVEFLVSFYNNEISEKSEIFDDQFSVERPDGSNFTLKIRSTKLEDSAMYFCASSEGYYTEAFFGQGTRLTVV.

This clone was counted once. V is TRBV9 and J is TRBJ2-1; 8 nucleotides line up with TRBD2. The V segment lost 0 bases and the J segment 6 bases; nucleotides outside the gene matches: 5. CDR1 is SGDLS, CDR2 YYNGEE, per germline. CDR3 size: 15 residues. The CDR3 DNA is TGTGCCAGCAGCGTAGAATGGACTAGCTTCAATGAGCAGTTCTTC. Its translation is CASSVEWTSFNEQFF. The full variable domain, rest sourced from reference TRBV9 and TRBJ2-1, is DSGVTQTPKHLITATGQRVTLRCSPRSGDLSVYWYQQSLDQGLQFLIQYYNGEERAKGNILERFSAQQFPDLHSELNLSSLELGDSALYFCASSVEWTSFNEQFFGPGTRLTVL.

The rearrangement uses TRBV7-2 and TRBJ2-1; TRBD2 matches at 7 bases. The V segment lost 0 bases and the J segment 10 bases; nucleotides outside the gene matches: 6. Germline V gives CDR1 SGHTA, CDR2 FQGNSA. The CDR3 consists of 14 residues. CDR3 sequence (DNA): TGTGCCAGCAGCTTAGCCGGATCTAGCGGCGAGCAGTTCTTC. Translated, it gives CASSLAGSSGEQFF.

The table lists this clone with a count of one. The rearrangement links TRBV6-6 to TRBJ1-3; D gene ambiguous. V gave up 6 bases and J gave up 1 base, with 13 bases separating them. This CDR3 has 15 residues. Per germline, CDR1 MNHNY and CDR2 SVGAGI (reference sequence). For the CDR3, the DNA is TGTGCCAGCAGCCCAGGTGTGAATTCTGGAAACACCATATATTTT. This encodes CASSPGVNSGNTIYF.

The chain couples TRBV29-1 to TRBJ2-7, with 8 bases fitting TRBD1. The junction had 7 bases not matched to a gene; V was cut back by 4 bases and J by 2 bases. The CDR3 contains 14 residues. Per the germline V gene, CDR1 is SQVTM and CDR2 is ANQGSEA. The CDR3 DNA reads TGCAGCGTTGTACCCGGACAGGGAGCCTACGAGCAGTACTTC. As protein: CSVVPGQGAYEQYF.

The CDR3 protein is CASSYRGGNTEAFF. Written as DNA, the CDR3 is TGTGCCAGCAGCTACAGGGGAGGCAACACTGAAGCTTTCTTT. J is TRBJ1-1 and V is TRBV6-6, with 7 positions matching TRBD1. Germline assignment: CDR1 MNHNY and CDR2 SVGAGI (reference sequence). Germline trimming cut 6 bases from V and 2 bases from J; bases unmatched to any gene: 6. This CDR3 region has 14 residues.

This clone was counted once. The CDR3 nucleotides are TGTGCCAGCAGCCCAGCAGGGTCTTCCTACGAGCAGTACTTC. It is translated as CASSPAGSSYEQYF. The chain combines TRBV9 with TRBJ2-7; D may be TRBD1 (5 bases). CDR1 is SGDLS and CDR2 is YYNGEE in the germline V gene. This CDR3 is 14 amino acids long. V was pared by 4 bases and J by 1 base, with 12 bases between. Full variable domain (rest looked up from reference TRBV9 and TRBJ2-7): DSGVTQTPKHLITATGQRVTLRCSPRSGDLSVYWYQQSLDQGLQFLIQYYNGEERAKGNILERFSAQQFPDLHSELNLSSLELGDSALYFCASSPAGSSYEQYFGPGTRLTVT.

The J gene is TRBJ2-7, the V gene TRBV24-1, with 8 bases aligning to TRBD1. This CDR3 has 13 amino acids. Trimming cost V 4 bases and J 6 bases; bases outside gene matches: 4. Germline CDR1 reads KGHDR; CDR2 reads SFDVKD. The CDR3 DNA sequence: TGTGCCACCAGTGAGTCGACAGGGGTCGAGCAGTACTTC. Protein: CATSESTGVEQYF.

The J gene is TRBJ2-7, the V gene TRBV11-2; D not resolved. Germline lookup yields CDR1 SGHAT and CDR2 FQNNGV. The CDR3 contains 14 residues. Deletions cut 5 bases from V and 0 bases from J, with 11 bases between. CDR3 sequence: CASSPPSASYEQYF. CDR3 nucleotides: TGTGCCAGCAGCCCCCCCAGCGCCTCCTACGAGCAGTACTTC.

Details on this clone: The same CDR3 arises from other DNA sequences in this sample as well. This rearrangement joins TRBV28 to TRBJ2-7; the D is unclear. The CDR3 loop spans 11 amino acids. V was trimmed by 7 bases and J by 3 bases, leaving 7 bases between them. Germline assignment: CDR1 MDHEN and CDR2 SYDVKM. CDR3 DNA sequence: TGTGCCAGCACCCCCGGCTACGAGCAGTACTTC. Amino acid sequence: CASTPGYEQYF.

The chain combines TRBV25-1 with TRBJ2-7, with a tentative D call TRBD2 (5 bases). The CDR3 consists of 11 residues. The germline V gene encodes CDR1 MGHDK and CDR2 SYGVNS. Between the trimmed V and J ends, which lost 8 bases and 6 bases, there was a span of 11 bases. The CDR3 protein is CASSRGSEQYF. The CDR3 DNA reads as TGTGCCAGCTCCCGGGGTAGCGAGCAGTACTTC.

For the CDR3, the DNA is TGTGCCAGCAGCAAAGGGCTTTTAGGAGCCGAAGGCGGGGAGCTGTTTTTT. It encodes CASSKGLLGAEGGELFF. This chain connects TRBV21-1 to TRBJ2-2; the table calls TRBD2, which could not be checked here. TRBV21-1 is termed a pseudogene. The CDR3 extends over 17 amino acids.

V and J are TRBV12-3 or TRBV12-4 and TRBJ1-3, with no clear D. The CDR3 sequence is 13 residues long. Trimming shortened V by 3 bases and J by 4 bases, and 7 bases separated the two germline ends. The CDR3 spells CASSLTAGNTIYF. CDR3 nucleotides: TGTGCCAGCAGTTTGACTGCCGGAAACACCATATATTTT.

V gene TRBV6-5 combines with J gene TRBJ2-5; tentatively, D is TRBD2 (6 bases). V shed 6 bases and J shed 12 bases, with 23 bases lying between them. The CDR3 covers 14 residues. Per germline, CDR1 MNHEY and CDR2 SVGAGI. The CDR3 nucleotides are TGTGCCAGCAGCCTCTTTGCATTGGCGGGGAATAAGTACTTC. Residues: CASSLFALAGNKYF.

CDR3 protein: CASRGQSLNTIYF. The CDR3 region has the DNA TGTGCCAGCAGGGGACAGTCTTTAAACACCATATATTTT. The chain is built from TRBV12-3 or TRBV12-4 and TRBJ1-3, with 7 positions matching TRBD1. This CDR3 region has 13 residues. V shed 6 bases and J 6 bases; nucleotides not matched to a gene: 5.